The T cell receptor (beta chain) under discussion was sequenced for a study of shared clonotypes between healthy human individuals. For the study at large: The study drew on two women and a few men aged 18 to 49 as donors. Three CD4 naive, three CD4 memory, two CD8 naive and one CD8 memory plate were used per donor. Points from the study as a whole: Generation probability values for non-shared clonotypes were lower than those for clonotypes shared by all four donors.

Deletions cut 6 bases from V and 5 bases from J, with 17 bases between. Germline V CDR1 and CDR2: SNHLY, FYNNEI. The CDR3 is made up of 15 amino acids. With respect to this clone: The antigen remains undetermined.

TCRdb keeps only in-frame clones here, not all; method: immunoSEQ multiplex PCR. The repertoire holds approximately 320,000 clones, with around 67% as singletons. Material: memory CD4+ T cells sorted from blood. The subset: CD45RA-negative fraction. This sequence joins TRBV2 and TRBJ1-5; D gene unclear. The clonotype originates from a young man in good health. CDR3 sequence reads: CASRLRPGVHQPQHF. For the CDR3, the DNA is TGTGCCAGCAGACTGAGACCGGGAGTGCATCAGCCCCAGCATTTT. Full variable domain (remainder filled in from reference TRBV2 and TRBJ1-5): EPEVTQTPSHQVTQMGQEVILRCVPISNHLYFYWYRQILGQKVEFLVSFYNNEISEKSEIFDDQFSVERPDGSNFTLKIRSTKLEDSAMYFCASRLRPGVHQPQHFGDGTRLSIL.